This TCR beta chain was recovered during a study of cytomegalovirus exposure and HLA in healthy donors. Points on this clone: Its specificity is unknown.

Study-level findings and limits: Diagnosis of cytomegalovirus status made by the classifier reportedly showed high specificity and sensitivity. Compared with the roughly 700-donor mean, an Asian-associated ancestry cluster reportedly had fewer N-insertions, according to a later analysis. Prediction of most subjects' HLA-A and HLA-B alleles by TCR beta sequences was reportedly accurate. One variant, a missense change in DCLRE1C, was linked in a later analysis to TCR beta V- and J-gene trimming.

PCR amplification relied on 60 Vbeta primers (plus 13 Jbeta primers). Clones were sequenced by immunoSEQ multiplex PCR, and TCRdb holds only the in-frame ones, with some missing. Among nearly 110,000 clones listed, more than 60% were seen once. Germline lookup yields CDR1 MNHNY and CDR2 SVGAGI (reference sequence). Trimming at V came to 8 bases and at J to 5 bases, leaving 1 base not matched to a gene. This CDR3 comprises 13 residues. The chain has TRBV6-6 and TRBJ1-5; 12 positions agree with TRBD1. This TCR was recovered from a woman aged 45-60 years in good health and CMV-seropositive. Sequenced material: PBMCs. This chain's CDR3 is CASGDRGHQPQHF. CDR3 bases: TGTGCCAGCGGGGACAGGGGGCATCAGCCCCAGCATTTT.